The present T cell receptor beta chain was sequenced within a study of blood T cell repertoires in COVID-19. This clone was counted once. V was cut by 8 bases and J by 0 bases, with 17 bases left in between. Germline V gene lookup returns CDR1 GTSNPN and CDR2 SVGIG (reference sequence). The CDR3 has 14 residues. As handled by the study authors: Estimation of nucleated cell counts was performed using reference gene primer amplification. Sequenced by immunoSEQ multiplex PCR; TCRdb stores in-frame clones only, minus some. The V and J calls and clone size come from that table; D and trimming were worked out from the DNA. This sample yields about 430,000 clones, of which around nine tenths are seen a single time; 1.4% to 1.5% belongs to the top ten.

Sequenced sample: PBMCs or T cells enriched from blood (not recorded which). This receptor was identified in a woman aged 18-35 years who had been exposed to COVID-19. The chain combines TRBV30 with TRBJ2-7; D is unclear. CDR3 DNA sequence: TGTGCCGGTGATTCTCCAGAATTCTCCTACGAGCAGTACTTC. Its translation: CAGDSPEFSYEQYF.